This TCR beta chain derives from a study of cytomegalovirus exposure and HLA in healthy donors. For the study at large: A data release that came early held approximately 85 million unique TCRs from HLA-typed donors.

As concerns this clone: The antigen remains unidentified. One end of the junction varies from germline; a read error may be responsible.

Study results and limitations: Trimming of TCR beta V- and J-genes showed a link, identified in a later analysis, to a missense DCLRE1C variant.

Germline V gene data show CDR1 as LNHDA and CDR2 as SQIVND (reference sequence). The CDR3 contains 15 residues. The PCR had 60 Vbeta and 13 Jbeta primers. The method was immunoSEQ multiplex PCR; TCRdb's version includes in-frame clones alone and lacks a portion of them. Here the sample spans 85,000 to 100,000 clones, approximately 80% being singletons. The specimen sequenced was PBMCs. This sequence was found in a female donor in good health and CMV-seropositive. The gene calls are TRBV19 and TRBJ2-1, with 7 bases lining up with TRBD1. This CDR3 is CSSTKRQGSGHEQFF. DNA of the CDR3: TGTTCCAGTACGAAAAGACAGGGATCCGGACATGAGCAGTTCTTC.